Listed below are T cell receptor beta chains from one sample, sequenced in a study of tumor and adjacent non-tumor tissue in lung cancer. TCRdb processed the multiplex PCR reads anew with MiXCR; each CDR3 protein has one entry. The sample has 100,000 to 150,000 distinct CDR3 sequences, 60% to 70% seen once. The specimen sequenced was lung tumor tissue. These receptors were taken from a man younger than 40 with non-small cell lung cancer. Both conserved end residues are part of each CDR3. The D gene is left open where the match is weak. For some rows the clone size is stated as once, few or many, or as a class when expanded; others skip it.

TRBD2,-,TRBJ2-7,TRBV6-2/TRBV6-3,TGTGCCAGCAGCCCTAGCGGGGGGCGTTCCTACAGGCAGTACTTC,CASSPSGGRSYRQYF
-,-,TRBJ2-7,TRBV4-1,TGCACCAGCAGCCAAGAGGAGACAGGACAGACATACGAGCAGTACTTC,CTSSQEETGQTYEQYF
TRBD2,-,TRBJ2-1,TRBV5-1,TGCACCAGCAGCTTCGAAGCGGGGCTATACAATGAGCAGTTCTTC,CTSSFEAGLYNEQFF
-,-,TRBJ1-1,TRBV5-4,TGTGCCAGCAGCTTGGATATGTTCTCCACTGAAGCTTTCTTT,CASSLDMFSTEAFF
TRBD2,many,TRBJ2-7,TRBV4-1,TGCGCCAGCAGCCAAAGGGCCAGCGGGGGTCGTTCCTACGAGCAGTACTTC,CASSQRASGGRSYEQYF
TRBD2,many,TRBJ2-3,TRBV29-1,TGCAGCGCCGCGGAGATGGGACTAGCAACAGATACGCAGTATTTT,CSAAEMGLATDTQYF
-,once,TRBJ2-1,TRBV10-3,TGTGCCATCAGTGATATTTTAGAGACTAGCTCCTACAATGAGCAGTTCTTC,CAISDILETSSYNEQFF
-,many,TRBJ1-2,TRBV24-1,TGTGCCACCAGTGACCCAGGGGACTATGGCTACACCTTC,CATSDPGDYGYTF
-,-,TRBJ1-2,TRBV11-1,TGTGCCAGCAACCCAAATTATGGGTCGAACAAAGACTACACCTTC,CASNPNYGSNKDYTF
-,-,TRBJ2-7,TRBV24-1,TGTGCCACCAGTGACCACTTACTAGCTGGAGTCTACAAGCAGTACTTC,CATSDHLLAGVYKQYF
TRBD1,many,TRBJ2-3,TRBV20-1,TGCAGTGCTTCGGGGACAGGGAACACAGATACGCAGTATTTT,CSASGTGNTDTQYF
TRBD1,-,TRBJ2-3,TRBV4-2,TGTGCCAGCAGCCTGTACTCCAGGGGGAGTAGTACAGATACGCAGTATTTT,CASSLYSRGSSTDTQYF
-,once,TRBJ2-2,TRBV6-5,TGTGCCAGCATGCTGGGTAGGACTAGGGAGCTGTTTTTT,CASMLGRTRELFF
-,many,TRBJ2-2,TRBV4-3,TGCGCCAGCAGCCCAAGACAGTCTCGCACCGGGGAGCTGTTTTTT,CASSPRQSRTGELFF
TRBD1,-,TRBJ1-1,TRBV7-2,TGTGCCAGCAGCTTCCGCCCGACAGGGACGAACACTGAAGCTTTCTTT,CASSFRPTGTNTEAFF
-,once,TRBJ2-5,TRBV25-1,TGTGCCAGCAGTGAGCCCCCCGGGGCCCAAGACACCCAGTACTTC,CASSEPPGAQDTQYF
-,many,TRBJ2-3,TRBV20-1,TGCAGTGCTAGCAGCGGCAGCACAGATACGCAGTATTTT,CSASSGSTDTQYF
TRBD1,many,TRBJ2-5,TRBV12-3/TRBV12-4,TGTGCCAGCAGTCCGGGACAGGGCCGAGAGACCCAGTACTTC,CASSPGQGRETQYF
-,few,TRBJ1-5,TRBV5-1,TGCGCCAGTAGCTTGGCCAGGGGTCAGCCCCAGCATTTT,CASSLARGQPQHF
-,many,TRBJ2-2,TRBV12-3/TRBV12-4,TGTGCCAGCAGTCCCGGGACCCAAGGCAGGGAGCTGTTTTTT,CASSPGTQGRELFF
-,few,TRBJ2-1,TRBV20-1,TGCAGTGCTCGGGCGGCGGGAAGCCATAATGAGCAGTTCTTC,CSARAAGSHNEQFF
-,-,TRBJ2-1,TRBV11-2,TGTGCCAGCAGCTTAGTCTGGGGCTCCTACAATGCGCAGTTCTTC,CASSLVWGSYNAQFF
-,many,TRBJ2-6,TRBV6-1,TGTGCCAGCACGCAAGGCCCCTCTGGGGCCAACGTCCTGACTTTC,CASTQGPSGANVLTF
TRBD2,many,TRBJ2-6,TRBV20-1,TGCAGTGCTAGAGATCGTCTAGCGGGCCTCTCTGGGGCCAACGTCCTGACTTTC,CSARDRLAGLSGANVLTF
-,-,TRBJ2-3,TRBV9,TGTGCCAACAGCGGCCGGGTCACAGATACGCAATATTTT,CANSGRVTDTQYF
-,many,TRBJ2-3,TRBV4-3,TGCGCCAGCAGCCAAGATGTGGAATACGGAACAGATACGCAGTATTTT,CASSQDVEYGTDTQYF
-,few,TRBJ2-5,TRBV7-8,TGTGCCAGCATCAATCGTATGAGGGTGACCTATTCGACCCAGTACTTC,CASINRMRVTYSTQYF
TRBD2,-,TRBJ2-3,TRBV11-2,TGTACCAGCAGCTTAATACGGAGCGGGGGGTGTGCAGATACGCAGTATTTT,CTSSLIRSGGCADTQYF
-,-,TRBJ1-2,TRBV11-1,TGTACCAACAGCTTCGGTCGGAGTGGTGGTTACACCTTC,CTNSFGRSGGYTF
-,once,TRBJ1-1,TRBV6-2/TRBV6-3,TGTGCCAACACCGCCGCGGAACCGAACACTGAAGCTTTCTTC,CANTAAEPNTEAFF
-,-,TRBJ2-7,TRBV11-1,TGTGCCAGCAGCCTAACCCCACGGGACGAGCAGTATTTC,CASSLTPRDEQYF
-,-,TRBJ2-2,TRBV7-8,TGTGCCTGTTCTGCTTGGGTCGACACCGGGGAGCTGTTTTTT,CACSAWVDTGELFF
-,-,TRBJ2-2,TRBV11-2,TGTGCCAGCAGCCCCGGGATAGGTCTAAACATCGGGGAGCTGTTTTTT,CASSPGIGLNIGELFF
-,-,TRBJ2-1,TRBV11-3,TGTGCCAGCGGCGTAGGGAGTTCCTACAATGAGCAGTTCTTC,CASGVGSSYNEQFF
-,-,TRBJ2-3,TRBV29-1,TGCAGTGCCCAGGGGGGGTCCTCAGATACGCAGTATTTT,CSAQGGSSDTQYF
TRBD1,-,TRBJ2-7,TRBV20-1,TGCAGTGCCATCGGGACAGTCTCCTACGAGCAGTACTTC,CSAIGTVSYEQYF
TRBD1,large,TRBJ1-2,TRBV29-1,TGCAGCGTCGCCCGGACAGGCGAAGGCTACACCTTC,CSVARTGEGYTF
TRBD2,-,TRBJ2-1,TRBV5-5,TGTACCAGCAGCTTAGCGGGGAACAATGAGCAGTTCTTC,CTSSLAGNNEQFF
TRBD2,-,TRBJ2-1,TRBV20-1,TGCGGTGCTAGATGGGCGGGGGGTCACAATGAGCAGCTCTTC,CGARWAGGHNEQLF
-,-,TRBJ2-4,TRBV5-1,TGCTCCAGCAGCTTGTCGGGACTTGAGAAAAACATTCAATACTTC,CSSSLSGLEKNIQYF
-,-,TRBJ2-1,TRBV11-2,TGTTCCAGCTGCTTAGTTCGGTGGCAGCGCCACTCCTACAGTGAGCAGTTCTTC,CSSCLVRWQRHSYSEQFF
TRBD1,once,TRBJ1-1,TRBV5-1,TGCGCCAGCAGCAGGGGACAGGAATCCTATGAAGCCTTCTTT,CASSRGQESYEAFF